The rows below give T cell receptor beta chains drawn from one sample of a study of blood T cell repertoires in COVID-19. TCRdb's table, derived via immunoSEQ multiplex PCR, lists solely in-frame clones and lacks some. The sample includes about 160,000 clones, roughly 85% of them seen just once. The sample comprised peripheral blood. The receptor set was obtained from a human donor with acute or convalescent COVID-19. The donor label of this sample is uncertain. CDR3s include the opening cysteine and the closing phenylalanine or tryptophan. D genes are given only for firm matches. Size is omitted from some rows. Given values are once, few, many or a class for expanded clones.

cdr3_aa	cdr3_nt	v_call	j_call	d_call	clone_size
CAWSQPGQGTSPLHF	TGTGCCTGGAGTCAACCGGGACAGGGGACTTCACCCCTCCACTTT	TRBV30	TRBJ1-6	TRBD1	-
CASSPSGRGGEKLFF	TGTGCCAGCAGCCCGTCGGGACGAGGGGGAGAAAAACTGTTTTTT	TRBV7-9	TRBJ1-4	-	few
CASSLIGASYNEQFF	TGTGCCAGCAGCTTGATTGGGGCTTCCTACAATGAGCAGTTCTTC	TRBV11-3	TRBJ2-1	-	-
CASSQDSRGPYEQYF	TGCGCCAGCAGCCAAGACTCCAGGGGCCCCTACGAGCAGTACTTC	TRBV4-1	TRBJ2-7	-	-
CASSLDPGGASGYTF	TGTGCCAGCAGCTTGGACCCAGGGGGCGCGAGTGGCTACACCTTC	TRBV5-4	TRBJ1-2	TRBD1	once
CASSIRDTVNTEAFF	TGTGCCAGTAGTATCCGGGACACTGTGAACACTGAAGCTTTCTTT	TRBV19	TRBJ1-1	-	-
CASKEIGQSSGNTIYF	TGTGCCAGCAAGGAGATAGGACAGAGCTCTGGAAACACCATATATTTT	TRBV28	TRBJ1-3	-	-
CASSTQGGQGTEAFF	TGTGCCAGCAGCACACAGGGGGGTCAGGGCACTGAAGCTTTCTTT	TRBV7-8	TRBJ1-1	TRBD1	-
CASSSMDRRAYEQYF	TGTGCCAGCAGCTCTATGGACAGGCGCGCCTACGAGCAGTACTTC	TRBV7-2	TRBJ2-7	TRBD1	few
CASRRQGGSSGGELFF	TGTGCCAGCAGACGACAGGGGGGATCCTCGGGCGGGGAGCTGTTTTTT	TRBV28	TRBJ2-2	TRBD1	-
CASRGLAQETQYF	TGTGCCAGCAGAGGACTAGCGCAAGAGACCCAGTACTTC	TRBV25-1	TRBJ2-5	TRBD2	once
CASSAQSGPQHF	TGTGCCAGCAGCGCCCAGTCAGGGCCCCAGCATTTT	TRBV9	TRBJ1-5	-	few
CASTPTGDNEQFF	TGTGCCAGCACGCCGACAGGCGACAATGAGCAGTTCTTC	TRBV5-6	TRBJ2-1	-	-
CASSSDISNSPLHF	TGTGCCAGCAGTTCGGACATTTCCAATTCACCCCTCCACTTT	TRBV6-5	TRBJ1-6	-	once
CASSLSSYSSPLHF	TGTGCCAGCAGTTTATCCTCGTACAGTTCACCCCTCCACTTT	TRBV27	TRBJ1-6	-	-
CASSQESSGGVHEQFF	TGCGCCAGCAGCCAAGAGTCTAGCGGGGGGGTCCATGAGCAGTTCTTC	TRBV4-1	TRBJ2-1	TRBD2	-
CSVVYRDGYTF	TGCAGCGTTGTTTATCGCGATGGCTACACCTTC	TRBV29-1	TRBJ1-2	-	-